This is a list of T cell receptor beta chains from one sample in a study of identical twins. MiXCR, applied by TCRdb to the 5' RACE reads, yields one record per CDR3 protein. In the table there are some 1,600,000 distinct CDR3 sequences, 32% of which are singletons. The specimen sequenced was cord blood. The origin of the receptors is a newborn girl in good health. The CDR3 runs from the conserved cysteine through the conserved F or W. The D gene is left open where the match is weak. For some rows the clone size is stated as once, few or many, or as a class when expanded; others skip it.

v_call	j_call	d_call	cdr3_length	clone_size	cdr3_nt	cdr3_aa
TRBV10-3	TRBJ2-5	.	12	few	TGTGCCATCAGTGGGCTAGGGGAGACCCAGTACTTC	CAISGLGETQYF
TRBV7-9	TRBJ1-4	TRBD1	16	.	TGTGCCAGCAGCTACCTGGACAGGTGGGCTAATGAAAAACTGTTTTTT	CASSYLDRWANEKLFF
TRBV5-4	TRBJ2-7	TRBD2	16	.	TGTGCCAGCAGCTGGGGGACTAGCGGGGCTTCCTACGAGCAGTACTTC	CASSWGTSGASYEQYF
TRBV12-3/TRBV12-4	TRBJ2-5	.	13	.	TGTGCCACCCGGACCCGGGCGAGGAGTGAGCAGTACTTC	CATRTRARSEQYF
TRBV11-2	TRBJ1-2	.	13	.	TGTGCCAGCAGCCAGATCGGGGGGTATGGCTACACCTTC	CASSQIGGYGYTF
TRBV20-1	TRBJ2-1	.	15	.	TGCAGTGCTAGAGCCGGGACGAGACTTTACAATGAGCAGTTCTTC	CSARAGTRLYNEQFF
TRBV20-1	TRBJ1-1	TRBD1	11	.	TGCAGTGCTAGTAGGGACAGGGAGACTTTCTTT	CSASRDRETFF
TRBV7-9	TRBJ2-5	.	14	few	TGTGCCAGCAGCTCGGACCTCCCCCAAGAGACCCAGTACTTC	CASSSDLPQETQYF
TRBV24-1	TRBJ2-1	TRBD1	14	few	TGTGCCACCAGTGAAACTTCGACAGGGAATGAGCAGTTCTTC	CATSETSTGNEQFF
TRBV29-1	TRBJ2-1	TRBD2	19	many	TGCAGCGTTGAAGTATACGGACTAGCGGGTTTCTACTCCTACAATGAGCAGTTCTTC	CSVEVYGLAGFYSYNEQFF
TRBV12-3/TRBV12-4	TRBJ2-2	.	16	.	TGTGCCAGCAGTTTATACCCCCAAGAAAACACCGGGGAGCTGTTTTTT	CASSLYPQENTGELFF
TRBV29-1	TRBJ2-7	.	12	.	TGCAGCGTGGCGCGCGGGAATTTCGAGCAGTACTTC	CSVARGNFEQYF
TRBV20-1	TRBJ2-7	.	13	.	TGCAGTGCTTTAGCGTTCTCCTACAATGAGCAGTACTTC	CSALAFSYNEQYF
TRBV7-6	TRBJ2-3	.	15	.	TGTGCCAGCAGCTTAGCGCCTCGGGAGCTGGATACGCAGTATTTT	CASSLAPRELDTQYF
TRBV7-6	TRBJ2-5	TRBD2	17	few	TGTGCCAGCAGCTTTATCGGGACTAGCTTTGAGAAAGAGACCCAGTACTTC	CASSFIGTSFEKETQYF